Shown below are 15 T cell receptor beta chains from a single sample sequenced in a study of technical replicates of blood from a few donors. The table came from immunoSEQ multiplex PCR; TCRdb's copy has only in-frame clones and leaves some out. The table has tens of thousands of clones, about 86% seen once. Sequencing was performed on PBMCs. These TCRs come from a human donor in good health. Some clones in this sample may be carry-over from other donors' samples.

V gene TRBV6-1 combines with J gene TRBJ1-6, with D possibly being TRBD1 (6 bases). V lost 4 bases and J 2 bases, leaving 12 bases between the germline ends. This CDR3 contains 16 residues. Germline CDR1 MNHNS, CDR2 SASEGT. This CDR3 is CASSGTGFAYNSPLHF. The CDR3 DNA follows: TGTGCCAGCAGTGGAACAGGGTTCGCCTATAATTCACCCCTCCACTTT.

This clone was detected only once. The V and J genes are TRBV7-7 and TRBJ2-3, with TRBD2 matching 8 bases. With V trimmed by 5 bases and J by 0 bases, 10 bases remained unmatched. Germline V gene sequence: CDR1 SSHAT, CDR2 FNYEAQ (reference sequence). The CDR3 covers 17 residues. The CDR3 DNA follows: TGTGCCAGCAGCCCTACTCCAGCGGGGGCAAGCACAGATACGCAGTATTTT. Amino acid sequence: CASSPTPAGASTDTQYF.

V and J are TRBV7-8 and TRBJ2-5; tentatively, D is TRBD1 (5 bases). CDR1 and CDR2 (germline): SGHVS, FQNEAQ. The V end lost 5 bases, the J end lost 5 bases, and 15 bases lay between the germline ends. The length of the CDR3 is 14 residues. The CDR3 DNA reads as TGTGCCAGCAGCCCCGCCTGGGGCGGCGAGACCCAGTACTTC. Translating it yields CASSPAWGGETQYF.

The CDR3 DNA is TGTGCCAGCAGCCTTCGAGGCGGACAGGGTGACTATGGCTACACCTTC. This encodes CASSLRGGQGDYGYTF. This chain connects TRBV14 to TRBJ1-2; 8 bases fit TRBD1. V dropped 4 bases and J dropped 3; count of bases not matched to a gene: 10. The CDR3 loop spans 16 amino acids. Germline V lookup: CDR1 SGHDN, CDR2 FVKESK.

The J gene is TRBJ1-2, the V gene TRBV27, with 7 bases lining up with TRBD1. The CDR3 sequence is 14 residues long. The V gene's germline CDR1 is MNHEY and CDR2 SMNVEV (reference sequence). The V gene end was trimmed by 5 bases and the J gene end by 4 bases; junction bases not matched to a gene: 7. The CDR3 coding sequence is TGTGCCAGCAGTGGGGACAGTGGTAGCTATGGCTACACCTTC. Its translation: CASSGDSGSYGYTF.

The J gene is TRBJ2-7, the V gene TRBV5-1; perhaps TRBD1 as D (6 bases). The V gene's germline CDR1 is SGHRS and CDR2 YFSETQ. Trimming left V 0 bases short and J 0 bases short, with 10 bases between. The CDR3 totals 15 residues. The CDR3 is CASSLGTASSYEQYF. The CDR3 DNA sequence: TGCGCCAGCAGCTTGGGGACAGCTAGCTCCTACGAGCAGTACTTC.

The chain carries TRBV11-2 and TRBJ2-7; 7 bases line up with TRBD1. V lost 1 base, J lost 5 bases, and 8 bases stayed unmatched. CDR3 length equals 15 residues. CDR1 and CDR2 (germline): SGHAT, FQNNGV. CDR3 sequence (DNA): TGTGCCAGCAGCTTAGCTAACAGGGGAGTAGACGAGCAGTACTTC. This sequence encodes CASSLANRGVDEQYF.

This chain links TRBV10-3 with TRBJ1-1, with D possibly being TRBD1 (6 bases). This CDR3 spans 13 amino acids. Trimming cost V 6 bases and J 2 bases, with 10 bases left between them. Looked up from germline, CDR1 is ENHRY and CDR2 is SYGVKD. The CDR3 bases are TGTGCCATCAGCCTGGGACACAACACTGAAGCTTTCTTT. It codes for CAISLGHNTEAFF.

The sample holds many counts of this clone. V usage is TRBV11-3 and J usage is TRBJ1-5, with unresolved D. The CDR3 totals 13 residues. The germline V and J ends were trimmed by 2 bases and 4 bases, with 6 bases remaining between them. Germline V gives CDR1 SGHNT, CDR2 YENEEA. DNA of the CDR3: TGTGCCAGCAGCTTATCCGTGAATCAGCCCCAGCATTTT. This codes for CASSLSVNQPQHF. The full variable domain, completed using reference TRBV11-3 and TRBJ1-5, is EAGVVQSPRYKIIEKKQPVAFWCNPISGHNTLYWYLQNLGQGPELLIRYENEEAVDDSQLPKDRFSAERLKGVDSTLKIQPAELGDSAVYLCASSLSVNQPQHFGDGTRLSIL.

The chain is built from TRBV5-1 and TRBJ2-6, with D possibly TRBD1 on 5 matching bases. Germline CDR1 reads SGHRS; CDR2 reads YFSETQ. The CDR3 contains 15 residues. The V end was cut by 1 base, the J end by 2 bases, with 7 bases between. CDR3 coding DNA: TGCGCCAGCAGCTTGCAGGGCCCTGGGGCCAACGTCCTGACTTTC. This sequence encodes CASSLQGPGANVLTF.

The rearrangement links TRBV19 to TRBJ1-1; TRBD1 is a possible D gene (6 bases). Trimming took off 4 bases at V and 3 bases at J, with 9 bases between the two ends. Germline CDR1 is LNHDA and CDR2 is SQIVND (reference sequence). The CDR3 loop spans 13 amino acids. The CDR3 DNA sequence: TGTGCCAGTAGTAGCAGGGGTTACACTGAAGCTTTCTTT. This sequence encodes CASSSRGYTEAFF.

This clone was seen a single time. CDR3 DNA: TGCAGCGTTGGGGGGGGGTTGGCCACTGAAGCTTTCTTT. This gives the protein CSVGGGLATEAFF. This rearrangement joins TRBV29-1 to TRBJ1-1; the D gene is possibly TRBD1 (5 bases). Germline V gene data show CDR1 as SQVTM and CDR2 as ANQGSEA. The CDR3 sequence is 13 residues long. The germline V and J ends were trimmed by 4 bases and 4 bases, with 13 bases remaining between them.

V gene TRBV27 combines with J gene TRBJ2-7; 11 bases are a match to TRBD1. The germline gives CDR1 MNHEY, CDR2 SMNVEV (reference sequence). The CDR3 contains 17 residues. V lost 5 bases to trimming and J lost 3 bases; unmatched junction nucleotides: 12. In nucleotides, the CDR3 is TGTGCCAGCAGTCAAGAAGCGCCCGGGACAGGGGGCTACGAGCAGTACTTC. It encodes CASSQEAPGTGGYEQYF.

The rearrangement links TRBV27 to TRBJ2-7; TRBD2 agrees at 14 bases. The ends lost 5 bases at V and 2 bases at J; junction bases unmatched: 8. The CDR3 extends over 17 amino acids. Germline V gene lookup returns CDR1 MNHEY and CDR2 SMNVEV (reference sequence). CDR3 sequence: CASSTLGLAGGTYEQYF. The DNA for the CDR3 is TGTGCCAGCAGTACCTTAGGACTAGCGGGGGGTACCTACGAGCAGTACTTC.

V and J are TRBV5-1 and TRBJ2-7; maybe TRBD1 (6 bases). Germline CDR1 and CDR2: SGHRS and YFSETQ. V was shortened by 4 bases and J by 3 bases, with 14 bases between the two germline ends. The CDR3 length is 14 residues. The CDR3 DNA reads TGCGCCAGCAGCGTGTCGGGACACAGCTACGAGCAGTACTTC. Translating it yields CASSVSGHSYEQYF.